Included here is one T cell receptor (beta chain) sequence, with context. This entry is derived from a study of OX40 agonist ivuxolimab in advanced cancers. The CDR3 loop spans 15 amino acids. The V gene lost 5 bases and the J gene lost 0 bases, with 10 bases spanning the gap. Germline-derived CDR1 and CDR2 are MNHEY and SVGAGI. The assay was immunoSEQ multiplex PCR, and TCRdb's table has in-frame clones only and misses some. The table includes approximately 80,000 clones, roughly 88% detected once. The sequence was collected from an adult with an advanced solid tumor such as melanoma, head and neck, liver or kidney cancer. This chain joins TRBV6-5 and TRBJ1-4; D call uncertain. Sequenced here: CD4+ or CD8+ T cells sorted from blood, sampled in a trial of the OX40 agonist ivuxolimab. CDR3 loop: CASSKDPATNEKLFF. As DNA, the CDR3 is TGTGCCAGCAGTAAGGACCCTGCAACTAATGAAAAACTGTTTTTT.